This section outlines one T cell receptor (beta chain) sequence together with its context. CDR1 is LGHNA and CDR2 is YNFKEQ in the germline V gene. The CDR3 has 13 residues. V lost 5 bases, J lost 8 bases, and 13 bases lay in between. This specimen comes from a study of Graves' ophthalmopathy and Graves' hyperthyroidism. Investigators amplified TCR beta CDR3 regions from RNA transcripts. First-round RT-PCR employed HTBI primers, with a second-round multiplex PCR after it. TCRdb fed the multiplex PCR reads into MiXCR, producing one record per CDR3 protein. The sample holds more than 40,000 distinct CDR3 sequences, roughly 52% seen once.

The clonotype comes from an adult man with Graves' ophthalmopathy. Sequencing was performed on peripheral blood. This sequence joins TRBV4-2 and TRBJ2-1; tentatively, D is TRBD1 (6 bases). Here the CDR3 reads CASSSTRGYEQFF. CDR3 bases: TGTGCCAGCAGCTCAACCAGGGGATATGAGCAGTTCTTC.